The 16 T cell receptor beta chains presented below share a single source sample, sequenced in a study of cytomegalovirus exposure and HLA in healthy donors. The study ran its PCR with 60 Vbeta and 13 Jbeta primers. Here immunoSEQ multiplex PCR was the method, and the copy in TCRdb shows in-frame clones only, minus some. The sample has 200,000 to 250,000 clones; 70% are singletons. The sequencing input was PBMCs. The receptors shown here come from a man aged 40-50 years in good health and CMV-seropositive.

The J gene is TRBJ2-3, the V gene TRBV5-1; 7 bases map to TRBD1. This CDR3 spans 16 amino acids. The germline gives CDR1 SGHRS, CDR2 YFSETQ. The V gene end was trimmed by 0 bases and the J gene end by 5 bases; junction bases not matched to a gene: 9. CDR3 in DNA: TGCGCCAGCAGCTTGGGAGGGGGCCACAGTGTAGATACGCAGTATTTT. Its protein product is CASSLGGGHSVDTQYF.

This chain connects TRBV6-5 to TRBJ2-7; tentative D call: TRBD1 (6 bases). The germline V and J ends were trimmed by 6 bases and 6 bases, with 12 bases remaining between them. The CDR3 covers 12 residues. Germline V gene lookup returns CDR1 MNHEY and CDR2 SVGAGI. The CDR3 sequence: CASRSTGPEQYF. CDR3 nucleotides: TGTGCCAGCAGGTCAACAGGGCCCGAGCAGTACTTC.

The chain links TRBV28 to TRBJ2-3, with D perhaps TRBD1 (7 bases). Per germline, CDR1 MDHEN and CDR2 SYDVKM. The CDR3 extends over 15 amino acids. V was trimmed by 4 bases and J by 1 base, leaving 12 bases between them. CDR3 nucleotides: TGTGCCAGCAGTTCCGACAGGGAGGGCACAGATACGCAGTATTTT. It encodes CASSSDREGTDTQYF. Full variable domain (remainder filled in from reference TRBV28 and TRBJ2-3): DVKVTQSSRYLVKRTGEKVFLECVQDMDHENMFWYRQDPGLGLRLIYFSYDVKMKEKGDIPEGYSVSREKKERFSLILESASTNQTSMYLCASSSDREGTDTQYFGPGTRLTVL.

V usage is TRBV7-2 and J usage is TRBJ1-3, with TRBD1 identical over 9 bases. CDR1 is SGHTA and CDR2 is FQGNSA in the germline V gene. The CDR3 is 16 amino acids. Trimming took 4 bases from V and 4 from J; bases not matched to a gene: 8. CDR3 DNA sequence: TGTGCCAGCAGCTCAGCCGGGACAGGGTCCGGAAACACCATATATTTT. Protein: CASSSAGTGSGNTIYF.

The rearrangement links TRBV5-1 to TRBJ1-6; no clear D. The V and J ends lost 3 bases and 5 bases respectively, with 12 bases between them. This CDR3 is built from 15 residues. Germline V lookup: CDR1 SGHRS, CDR2 YFSETQ. CDR3 sequence: CASSSTGNDNSPLHF. The CDR3 bases are TGCGCCAGCAGCTCCACCGGGAACGATAATTCACCCCTCCACTTT.

This chain joins TRBV20-1 and TRBJ2-5; D remains ambiguous. Looked up from germline, CDR1 is DFQATT and CDR2 is SNEGSKA (reference sequence). This CDR3 is 11 amino acids long. V lost 6 bases and J 5 bases, leaving 10 bases between the germline ends. DNA for the CDR3: TGCAGTGCAACTGCGCGGGAGACCCAGTACTTC. This gives the protein CSATARETQYF.

This chain uses TRBV11-2 with TRBJ1-5, with 11 bases fitting TRBD1. With 0 bases clipped from V and 6 bases from J, the junction kept 1 base outside the gene matches. Germline CDR1 and CDR2: SGHAT and FQNNGV. This CDR3 has 15 amino acids. CDR3 in amino acids: CASSLDGTGGQPQHF. The DNA of the CDR3 is TGTGCCAGCAGCTTAGATGGGACAGGGGGTCAGCCCCAGCATTTT.

The chain uses TRBV28 and TRBJ1-5; no definite D call. CDR1 is MDHEN, CDR2 SYDVKM, per germline. V lost 4 bases to trimming and J lost 0 bases, with 10 bases between them. This CDR3 is built from 15 residues. This CDR3 reads CASSSGFGSNQPQHF. The CDR3 DNA follows: TGTGCCAGCAGTTCGGGGTTCGGTAGCAATCAGCCCCAGCATTTT.

The chain carries TRBV19 and TRBJ2-5; D might be TRBD2 (7 bases). V lost 2 bases and J lost 4, with 17 bases in between. The CDR3 is made up of 16 amino acids. CDR1 and CDR2 (germline): LNHDA, SQIVND (reference sequence). This CDR3 reads CASSILEGGPRETQYF. The CDR3, as DNA: TGTGCCAGTAGTATACTAGAGGGGGGGCCTCGAGAGACCCAGTACTTC.

Here the CDR3 reads CASSLVLAGGLTDTQYF. DNA for the CDR3: TGCGCCAGCAGCTTGGTACTAGCGGGGGGGCTTACAGATACGCAGTATTTT. The rearrangement uses TRBV5-1 and TRBJ2-3, with 13 bases identical to TRBD2. The length of the CDR3 is 17 residues. With V trimmed by 0 bases and J by 3 bases, 4 bases remained unmatched. Germline CDR1 and CDR2: SGHRS and YFSETQ.

The chain recombines TRBV13 with TRBJ2-2; 10 bases agree with TRBD2. The V and J ends lost 7 bases and 4 bases, in that order; junction bases with no gene match: 6. The CDR3 loop spans 15 amino acids. CDR1 is PRHDT and CDR2 is FYEKMQ in the germline V gene (reference sequence). CDR3 loop: CASTPAGGPTGELFF. CDR3 DNA sequence: TGTGCCAGCACACCAGCGGGGGGGCCCACCGGGGAGCTGTTTTTT.

Regarding this clone: At one boundary the junction diverges from the germline segment, which might be a read error. The V and J genes are TRBV5-5 and TRBJ2-3, with TRBD1 matching over 8 bases. The CDR3 totals 14 residues. Germline CDR1 reads SGHKS; CDR2 reads YYEKEE (reference sequence). The CDR3 spells CASSRDRRTDTQYF. The DNA of the CDR3 is TGCGCCAGCAGCCGGGACAGGCGCACAGATACGCAGTATTTT.

The V gene is TRBV6-1, the J gene TRBJ1-1, with D unresolved. V lost 7 bases and J lost 1, with 4 bases in between. The length of the CDR3 is 11 residues. The germline CDR1 and CDR2 sequences are MNHNS and SASEGT. CDR3 region: CASKQNTEAFF. CDR3 DNA: TGTGCCAGCAAACAGAACACTGAAGCTTTCTTT.

This clone has a handful of counts. The chain couples TRBV5-6 to TRBJ1-1, with no clear D. CDR3 size: 15 residues. The V gene's germline CDR1 is SGHDT and CDR2 YYEEEE. V was shortened by 2 bases and J by 0 bases, with 11 bases between the two germline ends. The CDR3 loop reads CASSFGRRVNTEAFF. The CDR3, as DNA: TGTGCCAGCAGCTTCGGGAGGCGGGTGAACACTGAAGCTTTCTTT. The entire variable domain, with the rest obtained from reference TRBV5-6 and TRBJ1-1, is as follows: DAGVTQSPTHLIKTRGQQVTLRCSPKSGHDTVSWYQQALGQGPQFIFQYYEEEERQRGNFPDRFSGHQFPNYSSELNVNALLLGDSALYLCASSFGRRVNTEAFFGQGTRLTVV.

The chain couples TRBV9 to TRBJ2-3; perhaps TRBD1 as D (6 bases). Germline V gene sequence: CDR1 SGDLS, CDR2 YYNGEE. The CDR3 has 15 residues. V was pared by 3 bases and J by 4 bases, with 15 bases between. CDR3 sequence reads: CASSAPGTPPDTQYF. CDR3 bases: TGTGCCAGCAGCGCCCCAGGGACACCCCCAGATACGCAGTATTTT.

V is TRBV4-1 and J is TRBJ2-2; 7 nucleotides align to TRBD1. The CDR3 totals 14 residues. V was pared by 1 base and J by 5 bases, with 1 base of the junction left unmatched. Germline CDR1 MGHRA, CDR2 YSYEKL. In DNA, the CDR3 is TGCGCCAGCAGCCAAGTGACAGGGACCGGGGAGCTGTTTTTT. It is translated as CASSQVTGTGELFF.